Included here is one TCR beta chain sequence, with context. Antigen: not known. These data belong to a study of cytomegalovirus exposure and HLA in healthy donors. Findings and limits, study-wide: In a later analysis, most CMV-associated TCR beta chains appeared HLA-restricted. Apart from CMV serostatus, no immune exposure information was available.

Each of the donors was a healthy bone marrow donor. Primers: 60 Vbeta forward and 13 Jbeta reverse. Repertoires were generated with immunoSEQ multiplex PCR, while TCRdb's copy carries only in-frame clones and drops some. The sample lists fewer than 300,000 clones, under 90% occurring once. The origin of this receptor is a girl aged 2 to 9 in good health and CMV-seronegative. Sequenced input: PBMCs.

The CDR3 sequence is CASSAGVAGVEGTDTQYF. CDR3 DNA: TGTGCCAGCAGCGCCGGGGTAGCGGGAGTGGAGGGCACAGATACGCAGTATTTT. This rearrangement joins TRBV9 to TRBJ2-3; 9 bases line up with TRBD2. Germline assignment: CDR1 SGDLS and CDR2 YYNGEE. Losses at the gene ends were 3 bases for V and 1 base for J; bases not matched to a gene: 12. This CDR3 region has 18 residues.